The clone carrying this TCR beta chain was observed once. Per germline, CDR1 MRHNA and CDR2 SNTAGT. Between the trimmed V and J ends, which lost 6 bases and 2 bases, there was a span of 13 bases. There are 14 residues in the CDR3. As handled by the study authors: It was from reference gene primer amplification that nucleated cell counts were estimated. Method: immunoSEQ multiplex PCR; TCRdb's copy keeps in-frame clones and lacks some. V, J and clone size derive from that table, while D and trimming were established from the DNA sequence. The sample has around 250,000 clones, about 80% seen once. The data were taken from a study of blood T cell repertoires in COVID-19. Overall study: Samples taken during acute and convalescent COVID-19 were collected in the United States, Italy and Spain. From T cells, B-cell-depleted T cells, or PBMCs came the material, which was cDNA or gDNA.

Sample: peripheral blood. This chain joins TRBV6-4 and TRBJ1-2; D is uncertain. This receptor was taken from a human donor in a cohort sampled during active COVID-19. The CDR3 region is CASSPVEGNYGYTF. CDR3 coding DNA: TGTGCCAGCAGCCCCGTGGAGGGCAACTATGGCTACACCTTC.